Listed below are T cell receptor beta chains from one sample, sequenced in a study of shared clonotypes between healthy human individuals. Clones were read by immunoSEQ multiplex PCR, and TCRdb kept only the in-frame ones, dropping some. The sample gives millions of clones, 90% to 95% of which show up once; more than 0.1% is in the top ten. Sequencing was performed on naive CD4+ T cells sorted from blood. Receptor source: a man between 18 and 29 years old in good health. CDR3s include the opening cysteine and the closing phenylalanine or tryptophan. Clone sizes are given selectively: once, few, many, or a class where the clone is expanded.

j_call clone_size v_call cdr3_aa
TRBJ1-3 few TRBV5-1 CASSSRRGDTIYF
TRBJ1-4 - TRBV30 CAWSPFTGAREKLFF
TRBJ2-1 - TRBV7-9 CASSRGPYNEQFF
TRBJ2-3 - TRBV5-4 CASSSQGLAVTDTQYF
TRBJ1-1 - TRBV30 CAWSVGVGTEAFF
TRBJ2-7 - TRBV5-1 CASSPTGDRPYEQYF
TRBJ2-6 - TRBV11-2 CASSLLGSTSGANVLTF
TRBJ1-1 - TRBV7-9 CASSFRTPFTEAFF
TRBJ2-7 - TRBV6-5 CASRLTRSGTPEQYF
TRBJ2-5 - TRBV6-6 CASTPSGQETQYF
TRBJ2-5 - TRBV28 CASSTGPPRVTQYF
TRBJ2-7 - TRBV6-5 CASSSTSGSSEQYF
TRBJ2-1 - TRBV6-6 CASRETGAGNEQFF
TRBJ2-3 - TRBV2 CASSPSGQRTDTQYF
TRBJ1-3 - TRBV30 CAWSPGGAGNTIYF
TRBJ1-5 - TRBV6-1 CASSEGGGLQPQHF
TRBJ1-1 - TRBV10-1 CASSEQGWTEAFF
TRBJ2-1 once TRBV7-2 CASSPTSGNVYEQFF
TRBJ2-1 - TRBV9 CASSGAVAGGRNEQFF
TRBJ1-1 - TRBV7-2 CASSKGTWEGTEAFF
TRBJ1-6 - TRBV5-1 CASSSTGLSSYNSPLHF
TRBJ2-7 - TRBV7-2 CASSPLGGGPSEQYF
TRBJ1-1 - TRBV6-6 CASSYSQGGYTEAFF
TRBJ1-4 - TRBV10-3 CAISESGSSNEKLFF
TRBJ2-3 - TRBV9 CASSVVGRAPSDTQYF
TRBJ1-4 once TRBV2 CASSGLSVTNEKLFF
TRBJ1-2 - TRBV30 CAWSTRQGHSVGYTF
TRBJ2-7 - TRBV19 CASSPRTSGSYEQYF
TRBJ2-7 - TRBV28 CASSSLALYEQYF
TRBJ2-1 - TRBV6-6 CATGEQTHNNEQFF